This TCR beta chain was identified during a study of response to subunit inactivated influenza vaccine. Study-wide results and caveats: Authors suggested few new T cells are recruited by each seasonal influenza vaccination.

In this sample, this clonotype turned up a few times. Its cognate antigen is unknown. V lost 2 bases, J lost 1 base, and 11 bases lay in between. Germline assignment: CDR1 KGHSH and CDR2 LQKENI. The CDR3 runs 16 residues. TCRdb used MiXCR to reprocess the RT-PCR reads, holding one entry per CDR3 protein. The data contain around 490,000 distinct CDR3 sequences, about 7.6% of them singletons. The V and J genes are TRBV18 and TRBJ2-2; no clear D gene. The sequence was obtained from a man between 45 and 75 years old who received an inactivated influenza vaccine. Source: PBMCs from blood, taken approximately 25 months after vaccination. The DNA for the CDR3 is TGTGCCAGCTCACCAAGGCGAACTCAGAACACCGGGGAGCTGTTTTTT. Translation: CASSPRRTQNTGELFF. Supplemented by reference TRBV18 and TRBJ2-2, the full variable domain reads NAGVMQNPRHLVRRRGQEARLRCSPMKGHSHVYWYRQLPEEGLKFMVYLQKENIIDESGMPKERFSAEFPKEGPSILRIQQVVRGDSAAYFCASSPRRTQNTGELFFGEGSRLTVL.